The entry below describes one T cell receptor beta chain. What it recognizes is unknown. The data derive from a study of cytomegalovirus exposure and HLA in healthy donors. Whole-study results and caveats: Fewer N-insertions than the 666-donor mean were reportedly shown by an Asian-associated ancestry cluster in a later analysis. The study dropped some indistinguishable V segments, TRBV6-2 and TRBV6-3 among them.

Germline assignment: CDR1 SEHNR and CDR2 FQNEAQ (reference sequence). The trim removed 8 bases at V and 4 bases at J, leaving 9 bases unmatched. The CDR3 is 14 amino acids. The PCR employed 60 Vbeta primers together with 13 Jbeta primers. Some clones are missing from TCRdb's copy, which holds only in-frame ones; the method was immunoSEQ multiplex PCR. The sample records approximately 50,000 clones, approximately 85% being singletons. Input material: PBMCs. The J gene is TRBJ2-5, the V gene TRBV7-9, with TRBD1 matching 8 bases. This sequence was found in a boy aged 5-17 years in good health and CMV-seropositive. DNA for the CDR3: TGTGCCAGCTCCCGACAGGGGTTTGGAGAGACCCAGTACTTC. It encodes CASSRQGFGETQYF.